This paragraph reports one T cell receptor beta chain. Antigen: not known. These data belong to a study of blood T cells in healthy people across ages. Alongside a J-beta primer mix, a sample-barcoded 5' primer served in a second PCR lasting 7 to 11 cycles. TCRdb passed the 5' RACE reads through MiXCR, listing each CDR3 protein once. The table has hundreds of thousands of distinct CDR3 sequences, 55% to 70% seen once. Study results and caveats: A roughly linear fall in TCR beta diversity per million T cells was seen with increasing age. Estimated diversity across one million T cells was deemed an underestimate.

Source material: blood. The source is a man aged 25 to 40 in good health.

DNA of the CDR3: TGTGCCAGCGGCTCCGGGACAGGGGACTACAATGAGCAGTTCTTC. Translated, it gives CASGSGTGDYNEQFF. The gene calls are TRBV7-2 and TRBJ2-1; 10 nucleotides agree with TRBD1. The CDR3 loop spans 15 amino acids. CDR1 is SGHTA, CDR2 FQGNSA, per germline. Germline trimming cut 8 bases from V and 3 bases from J; bases unmatched to any gene: 7.